These 6 T cell receptor beta chains originate from one sample sequenced in a study of PD-1 blockade in mismatch repair-deficient tumors (dated by TCRdb to between 2016 and 2019). Libraries came from the immunoSEQ multiplex PCR assay. In its TCRdb copy, this immuneACCESS table keeps in-frame sequences only and misses some clones. Where compared with another copy, unresolved V genes explain less than half of these, and the others have no known cause. This sample gives tens of thousands of clones in total; around 80% of them show up just once. Approximately 5.1% of the sample is held by the ten biggest clonotypes. Sample: peripheral blood, taken 44 weeks after starting pembrolizumab. All receptors derive from an adult with mismatch repair-deficient cancer.

This sequence joins TRBV30 and TRBJ2-5, with TRBD1 identical over 7 bases. The CDR3 covers 15 residues. V shed 2 bases, J shed 5 bases, and the junction held 11 bases outside the gene matches. Germline V gene sequence: CDR1 GTSNPN, CDR2 SVGIG (reference sequence). The CDR3 sequence: CAWSTHRGVTETQYF. In DNA form, the CDR3 reads TGTGCCTGGAGTACGCACAGGGGAGTTACGGAGACCCAGTACTTC.

V usage is TRBV7-3 and J usage is TRBJ2-2; no clear D gene. CDR3 length: 15 residues. Trimming took 5 bases from V and 1 from J, leaving 11 bases between them. Germline V gene sequence: CDR1 SGHTA, CDR2 FQGTGA. The CDR3 DNA is TGTGCCAGCAGCCCAACGACTGTGAACACCGGGGAGCTGTTTTTT. It codes for CASSPTTVNTGELFF.

For the CDR3, the DNA is TGTGCCAGCAGCTTCAGGGGGAACACTGAAGCTTTCTTT. It translates to CASSFRGNTEAFF. The gene calls are TRBV11-2 and TRBJ1-1, with D perhaps TRBD1 (6 bases). The V and J ends lost 3 bases and 1 base respectively, with 6 bases between them. Per the germline V gene, CDR1 is SGHAT and CDR2 is FQNNGV. The CDR3 runs to 13 residues.

The chain recombines TRBV7-2 with TRBJ2-7; 7 bases agree with TRBD2. CDR3 size: 12 residues. The germline V gene encodes CDR1 SGHTA and CDR2 FQGNSA. With 5 bases clipped from V and 4 bases from J, the junction kept 2 bases outside the gene matches. CDR3 coding DNA: TGTGCCAGCAGCCCGCGGGGGTACGAGCAGTACTTC. Amino acids: CASSPRGYEQYF.

This clone appeared a single time. The J gene is TRBJ2-2, the V gene TRBV4-3; either TRBD1 or TRBD2 may supply D (5 bases each). The V gene's germline CDR1 is LGHNA and CDR2 YSLEER. Trimming cost V 5 bases and J 9 bases, with 19 bases left between them. The CDR3 sequence is 15 residues long. The CDR3: CASSEQTRGPRELFF. CDR3 DNA: TGCGCCAGCAGCGAACAAACTAGGGGCCCTAGGGAGCTGTTTTTT.

This chain connects TRBV29-1 to TRBJ2-2; 13 bases are a match to TRBD2. The germline gives CDR1 SQVTM, CDR2 ANQGSEA. The CDR3 is 17 residues long. V shed 1 base and J 7 bases; nucleotides not matched to a gene: 9. Here the CDR3 DNA reads TGCAGCGTTGAAGGGACTAGCGGGAGTTTAGCGATCGGGGAGCTGTTTTTT. It yields the protein CSVEGTSGSLAIGELFF.